This T cell receptor (beta chain) appears in the sequencing data of a study of breast tumors, draining lymph nodes, adjacent tissues (dated by TCRdb to 2015 to 2016). Regarding the study in general: TCR beta repertoires were compared across tumor, adjacent nontumor tissue and axillary lymph nodes obtained from breast cancer patients. The study was designed to assess the relationships and possible T-cell exchange between tumor, surrounding tissue and draining lymph node repertoires in human breast cancer.

The adjacent samples were made up of nontumor breast tissue that surrounded the tumor. Sequencing was performed on an Illumina HiSeq 2000. TCR beta chain libraries were generated by multiplex PCR amplification. High-throughput sequencing was used to analyze the amplified TCR beta chain products. TCRdb ran its own pipeline on the public reads, namely fastp trimming at Q25 and MiXCR clone calling, and kept in-frame beta chains. Every entry covers one CDR3 protein and lists the most common genes and DNA from its rows. Counted in this sample were approximately 15,000 distinct CDR3 sequences; 63% of them appeared once. Of the sample, 15% to 20% is held by the ten largest clones. CDR1 and CDR2 are read off the germline V gene as SGDLS and YYNGEE. V loses 0 bases, J loses 3 bases, and the germline ends lie 4 bases apart. The CDR3 measures 13 amino acids from cysteine to phenylalanine. The sequence is cut down to CDR3 DNA, 39 bases in frame from base 1.

What the work shows at the level of the full study, not this receptor alone: The data were judged consistent with most tumor T cells deriving from the lymph node and then expanding within tumor tissue. The similarity between tumor and nontumor tissue repertoires was significantly greater in luminal-like breast cancer than in basal-like breast cancer. The conclusion that tumor T cells originate in lymph nodes was presented as consistent with a hypothesis rather than as directly demonstrated. T-cell repertoire diversity in tumors was found to be lower than in lymph nodes but higher than in nontumor tissue, and preferential V and J gene usage was observed.

To note about this clonotype: Its antigen is still unknown. Base qualities are missing; no much larger clone stands one base away.

The source material was tumor-adjacent breast tissue. The source of this sequence is a female donor with breast cancer. Some clones in this sample may be carry-over from other donors' samples. Recombination joined TRBV9 with TRBJ1-3; a confident D gene designation cannot be given. The DNA is as follows: TGTGCCAGCAGCGTAGAGAGTGGAAACACCATATATTTT. Its protein is CASSVESGNTIYF. Full variable domain (CDR3 extended with the reference TRBV9 and TRBJ1-3 proteins): DSGVTQTPKHLITATGQRVTLRCSPRSGDLSVYWYQQSLDQGLQFLIQYYNGEERAKGNILERFSAQQFPDLHSELNLSSLELGDSALYFCASSVESGNTIYFGEGSWLTVV.